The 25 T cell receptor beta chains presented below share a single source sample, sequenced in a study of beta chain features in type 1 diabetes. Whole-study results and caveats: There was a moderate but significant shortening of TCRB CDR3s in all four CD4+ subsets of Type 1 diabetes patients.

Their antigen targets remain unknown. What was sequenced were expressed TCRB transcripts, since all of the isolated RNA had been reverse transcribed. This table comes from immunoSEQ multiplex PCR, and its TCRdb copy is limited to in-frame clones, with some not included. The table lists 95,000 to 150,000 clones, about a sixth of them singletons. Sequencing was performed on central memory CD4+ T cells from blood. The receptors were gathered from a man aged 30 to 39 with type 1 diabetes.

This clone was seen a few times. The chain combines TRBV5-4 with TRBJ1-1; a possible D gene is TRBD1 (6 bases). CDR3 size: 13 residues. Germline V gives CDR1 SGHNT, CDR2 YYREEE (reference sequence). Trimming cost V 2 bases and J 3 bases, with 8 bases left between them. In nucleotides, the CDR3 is TGTGCCAGCAGCTTAGGGGGACACACTGAAGCTTTCTTT. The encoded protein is CASSLGGHTEAFF.

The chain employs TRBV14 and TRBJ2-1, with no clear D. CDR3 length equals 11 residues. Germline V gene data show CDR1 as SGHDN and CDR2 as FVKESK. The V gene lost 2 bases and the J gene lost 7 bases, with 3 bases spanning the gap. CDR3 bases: TGTGCCAGCAGCCAATTTAATGAGCAGTTCTTC. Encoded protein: CASSQFNEQFF.

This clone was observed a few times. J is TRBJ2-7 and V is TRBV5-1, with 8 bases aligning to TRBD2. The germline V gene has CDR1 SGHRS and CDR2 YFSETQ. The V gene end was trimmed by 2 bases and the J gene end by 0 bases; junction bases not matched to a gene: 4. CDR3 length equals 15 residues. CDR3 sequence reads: CASSLLAESSYEQYF. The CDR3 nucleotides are TGCGCCAGCAGCTTACTAGCGGAGAGCTCCTACGAGCAGTACTTC.

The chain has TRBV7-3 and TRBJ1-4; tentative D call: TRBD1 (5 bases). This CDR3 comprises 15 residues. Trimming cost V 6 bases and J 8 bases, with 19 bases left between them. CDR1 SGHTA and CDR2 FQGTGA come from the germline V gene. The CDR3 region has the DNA TGTGCCAGCAGTGTAGGGTTAACAGGTCGGGAAAAACTGTTTTTT. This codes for CASSVGLTGREKLFF.

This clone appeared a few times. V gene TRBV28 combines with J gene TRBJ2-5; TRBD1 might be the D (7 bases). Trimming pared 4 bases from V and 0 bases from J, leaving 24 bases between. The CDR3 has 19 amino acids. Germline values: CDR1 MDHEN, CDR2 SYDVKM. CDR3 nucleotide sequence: TGTGCCAGCAGTTCTACTCCCCCCGGTGGAGGGGGCTACCAAGAGACCCAGTACTTC. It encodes CASSSTPPGGGGYQETQYF.

The CDR3 DNA follows: TGTGCCAGCAGCTTGGATGGTAGCGGGTTCACAGATACGCAGTATTTT. It codes for CASSLDGSGFTDTQYF. This chain connects TRBV7-6 to TRBJ2-3; 7 positions match TRBD2. There are 16 residues in the CDR3. V trimming: 3 bases; J trimming: 2 bases; junction bases outside the gene matches: 8. Per the germline V gene, CDR1 is SGHVS and CDR2 is FNYEAQ.

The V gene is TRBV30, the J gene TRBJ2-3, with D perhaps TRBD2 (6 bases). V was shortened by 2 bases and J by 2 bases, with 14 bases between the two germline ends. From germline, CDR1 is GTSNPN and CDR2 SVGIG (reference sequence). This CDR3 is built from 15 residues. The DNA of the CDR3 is TGTGCCTGGAGTCGTACCCAGGACTACACAGATACGCAGTATTTT. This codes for CAWSRTQDYTDTQYF.

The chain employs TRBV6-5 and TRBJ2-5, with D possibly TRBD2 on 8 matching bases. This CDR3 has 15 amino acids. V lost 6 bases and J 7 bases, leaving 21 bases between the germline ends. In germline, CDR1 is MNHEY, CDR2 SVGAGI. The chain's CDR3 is CASSRRGDSQRTQYF. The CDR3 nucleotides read TGTGCCAGCAGCCGGCGGGGGGACAGTCAGAGGACCCAGTACTTC.

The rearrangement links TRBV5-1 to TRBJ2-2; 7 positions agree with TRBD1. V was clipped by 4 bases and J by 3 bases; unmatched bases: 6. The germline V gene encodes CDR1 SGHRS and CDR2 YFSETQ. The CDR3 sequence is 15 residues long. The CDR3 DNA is TGCGCCAGCAGCCCAGGACAGGAAGACACCGGGGAGCTGTTTTTT. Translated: CASSPGQEDTGELFF.

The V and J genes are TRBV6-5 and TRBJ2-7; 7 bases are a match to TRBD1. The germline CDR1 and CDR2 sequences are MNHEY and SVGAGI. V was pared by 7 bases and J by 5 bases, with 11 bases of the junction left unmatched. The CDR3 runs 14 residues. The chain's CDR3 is CASTPGTARDEQYF. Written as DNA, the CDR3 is TGTGCCAGCACTCCCGGGACAGCACGCGACGAGCAGTACTTC.

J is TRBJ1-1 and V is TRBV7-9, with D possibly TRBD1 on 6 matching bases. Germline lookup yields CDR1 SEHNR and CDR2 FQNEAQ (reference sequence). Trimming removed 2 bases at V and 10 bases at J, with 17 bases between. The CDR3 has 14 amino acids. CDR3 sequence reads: CASSLFHREVGAFF. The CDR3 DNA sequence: TGTGCCAGCAGCTTATTCCACAGGGAGGTGGGAGCTTTCTTT.

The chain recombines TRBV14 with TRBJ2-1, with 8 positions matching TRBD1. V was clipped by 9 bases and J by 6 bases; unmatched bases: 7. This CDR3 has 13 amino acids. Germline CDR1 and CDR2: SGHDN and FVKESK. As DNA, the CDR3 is TGTGCCAGTGGACAGGGCTTCGGCAATGAGCAGTTCTTC. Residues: CASGQGFGNEQFF.

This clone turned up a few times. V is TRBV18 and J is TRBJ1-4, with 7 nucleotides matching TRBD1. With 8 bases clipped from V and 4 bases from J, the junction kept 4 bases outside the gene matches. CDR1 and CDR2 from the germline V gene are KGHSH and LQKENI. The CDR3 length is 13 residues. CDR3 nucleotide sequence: TGTGCCAGCACGGGACAGATTAATGAAAAACTGTTTTTT. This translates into CASTGQINEKLFF.

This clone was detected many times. The CDR3 reads CASRGVQETQYF. The CDR3 DNA reads as TGTGCCAGCAGAGGGGTCCAAGAGACCCAGTACTTC. The rearrangement uses TRBV25-1 and TRBJ2-5; possibly TRBD1 for D (5 bases). This CDR3 contains 12 residues. Germline V CDR1 and CDR2: MGHDK, SYGVNS. The V and J ends lost 6 bases and 1 base respectively, with 6 bases between them.

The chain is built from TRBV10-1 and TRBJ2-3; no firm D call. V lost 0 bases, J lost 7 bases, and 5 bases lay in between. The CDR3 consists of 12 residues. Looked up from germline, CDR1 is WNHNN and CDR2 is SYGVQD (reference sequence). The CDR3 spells CASSESKNTQYF. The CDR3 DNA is TGCGCCAGCAGTGAGTCGAAGAATACGCAGTATTTT.

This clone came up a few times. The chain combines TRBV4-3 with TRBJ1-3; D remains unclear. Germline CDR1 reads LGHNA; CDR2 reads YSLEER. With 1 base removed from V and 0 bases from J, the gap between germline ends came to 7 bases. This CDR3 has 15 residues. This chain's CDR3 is CASSQGSSSGNTIYF. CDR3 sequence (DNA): TGCGCCAGCAGCCAAGGCAGTAGCTCTGGAAACACCATATATTTT.

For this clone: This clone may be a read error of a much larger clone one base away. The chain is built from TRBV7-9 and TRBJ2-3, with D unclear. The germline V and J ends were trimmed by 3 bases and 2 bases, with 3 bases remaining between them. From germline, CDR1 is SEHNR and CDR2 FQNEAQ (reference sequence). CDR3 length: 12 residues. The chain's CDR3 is CASSLSTDTQYF. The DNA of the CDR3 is TGTGCCAGCAGCTTGTCCACAGATACGCAGTATTTT.

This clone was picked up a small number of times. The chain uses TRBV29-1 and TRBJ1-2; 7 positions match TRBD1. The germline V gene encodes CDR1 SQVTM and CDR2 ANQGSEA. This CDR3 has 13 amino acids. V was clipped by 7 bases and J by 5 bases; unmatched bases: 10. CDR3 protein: CSASTGTDYGYTF. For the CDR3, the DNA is TGCAGCGCCTCGACCGGGACAGATTATGGCTACACCTTC.

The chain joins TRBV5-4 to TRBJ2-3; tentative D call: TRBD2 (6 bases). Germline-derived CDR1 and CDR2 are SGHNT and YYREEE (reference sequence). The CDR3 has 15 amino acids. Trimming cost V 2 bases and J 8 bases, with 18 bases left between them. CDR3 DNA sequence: TGTGCCAGCAGCTTATTGGCGGGGATGCAGGGTACGCAGTATTTT. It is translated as CASSLLAGMQGTQYF.

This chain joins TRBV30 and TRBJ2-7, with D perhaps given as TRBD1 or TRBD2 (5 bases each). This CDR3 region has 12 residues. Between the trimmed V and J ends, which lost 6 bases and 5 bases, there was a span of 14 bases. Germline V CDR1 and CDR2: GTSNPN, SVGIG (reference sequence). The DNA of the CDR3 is TGTGCCTGTAGGCAGGGAGAAGACGAGCAGTACTTC. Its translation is CACRQGEDEQYF.

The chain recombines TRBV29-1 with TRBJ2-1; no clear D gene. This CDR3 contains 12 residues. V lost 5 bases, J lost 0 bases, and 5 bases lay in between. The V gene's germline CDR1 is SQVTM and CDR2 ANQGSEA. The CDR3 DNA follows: TGCAGCGTTAGCACCTCCTACAATGAGCAGTTCTTC. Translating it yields CSVSTSYNEQFF.

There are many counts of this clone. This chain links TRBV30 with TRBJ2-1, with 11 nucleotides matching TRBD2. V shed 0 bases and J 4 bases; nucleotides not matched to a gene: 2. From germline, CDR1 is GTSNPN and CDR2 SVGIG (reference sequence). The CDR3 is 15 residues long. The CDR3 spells CAWSVLAGVYNEQFF. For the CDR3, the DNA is TGTGCCTGGAGTGTACTAGCGGGGGTTTACAATGAGCAGTTCTTC.

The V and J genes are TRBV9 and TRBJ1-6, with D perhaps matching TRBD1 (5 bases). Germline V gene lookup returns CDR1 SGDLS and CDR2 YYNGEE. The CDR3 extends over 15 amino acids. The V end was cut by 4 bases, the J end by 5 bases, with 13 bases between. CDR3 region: CASSSGLQNNSPLHF. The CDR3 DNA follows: TGTGCCAGCAGCTCGGGGCTACAGAATAATTCACCCCTCCACTTT.

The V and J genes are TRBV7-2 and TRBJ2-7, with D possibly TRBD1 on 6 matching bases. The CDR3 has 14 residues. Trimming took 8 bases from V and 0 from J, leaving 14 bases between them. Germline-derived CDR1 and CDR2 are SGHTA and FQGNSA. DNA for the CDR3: TGTGCCAGCGGACCTAGGACAGTCTCCTACGAGCAGTACTTC. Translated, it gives CASGPRTVSYEQYF.

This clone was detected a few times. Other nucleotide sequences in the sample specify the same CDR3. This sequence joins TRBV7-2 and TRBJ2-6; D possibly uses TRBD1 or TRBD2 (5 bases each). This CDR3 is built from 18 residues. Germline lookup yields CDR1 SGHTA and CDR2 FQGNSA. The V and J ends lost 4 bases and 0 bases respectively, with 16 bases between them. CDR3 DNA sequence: TGTGCCAGCAGCTCACACCAGGGTGGGAGCTCTGGGGCCAACGTCCTGACTTTC. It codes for CASSSHQGGSSGANVLTF.